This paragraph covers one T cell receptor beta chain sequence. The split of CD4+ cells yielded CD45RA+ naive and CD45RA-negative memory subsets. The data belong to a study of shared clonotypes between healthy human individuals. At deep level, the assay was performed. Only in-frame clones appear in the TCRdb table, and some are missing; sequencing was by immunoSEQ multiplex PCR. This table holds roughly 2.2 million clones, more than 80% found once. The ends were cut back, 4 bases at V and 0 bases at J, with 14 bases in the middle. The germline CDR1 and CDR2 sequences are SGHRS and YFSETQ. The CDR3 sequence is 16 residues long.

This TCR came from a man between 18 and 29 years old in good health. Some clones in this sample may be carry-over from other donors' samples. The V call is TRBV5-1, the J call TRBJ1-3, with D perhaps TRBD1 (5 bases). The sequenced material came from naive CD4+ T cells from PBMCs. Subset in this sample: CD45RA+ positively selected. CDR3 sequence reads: CASSRGEPSSGNTIYF. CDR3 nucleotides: TGCGCCAGCAGCCGGGGGGAACCCAGCTCTGGAAACACCATATATTTT.